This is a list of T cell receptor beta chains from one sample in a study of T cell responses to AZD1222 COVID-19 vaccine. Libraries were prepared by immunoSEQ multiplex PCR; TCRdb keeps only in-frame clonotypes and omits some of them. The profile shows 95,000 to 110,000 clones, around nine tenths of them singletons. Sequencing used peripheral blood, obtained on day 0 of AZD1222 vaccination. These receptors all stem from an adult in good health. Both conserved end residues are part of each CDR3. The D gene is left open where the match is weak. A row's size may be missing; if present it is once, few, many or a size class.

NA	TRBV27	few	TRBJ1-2	CASSLGGSVGYTF	TGTGCCAGCAGTTTAGGGGGATCAGTAGGCTACACCTTC
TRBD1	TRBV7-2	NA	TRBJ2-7	CASSFDRASGEQYF	TGTGCCAGCAGCTTCGACAGGGCAAGTGGGGAGCAGTACTTC
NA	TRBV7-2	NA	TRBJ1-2	CASSLVFQATRFYGYTF	TGTGCCAGCAGCTTAGTTTTCCAGGCCACTAGGTTCTATGGCTACACCTTC
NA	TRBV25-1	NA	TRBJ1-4	CASSLGQAREKLFF	TGTGCCAGCAGTCTGGGCCAGGCCAGGGAAAAACTGTTTTTT
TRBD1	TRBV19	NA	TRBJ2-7	CASSIEARGRTYEQYF	TGTGCCAGTAGTATAGAAGCCAGGGGGCGGACCTACGAGCAGTACTTC
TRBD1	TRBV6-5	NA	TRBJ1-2	CASSTEGQGVYGYTF	TGTGCCAGCAGCACCGAGGGACAGGGGGTATATGGCTACACCTTC
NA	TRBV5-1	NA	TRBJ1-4	CASSLGSGIDEKLFF	TGCGCCAGCAGCTTGGGGTCTGGGATAGATGAAAAACTGTTTTTT
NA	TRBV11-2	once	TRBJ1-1	CASSLAGGLFNTEAFF	TGTGCCAGCAGCTTAGCTGGAGGGCTTTTTAACACTGAAGCTTTCTTT
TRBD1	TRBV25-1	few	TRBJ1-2	CASTQGELWGYTF	TGTGCCAGCACACAGGGGGAGTTATGGGGCTACACCTTC
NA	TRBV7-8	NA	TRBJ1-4	CASSHGQINEKLFF	TGTGCCAGCAGCCACGGACAGATTAATGAAAAACTGTTTTTT
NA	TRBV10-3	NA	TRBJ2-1	CAISGGRLNEQFF	TGTGCCATCAGTGGGGGTCGGCTAAATGAGCAGTTCTTC
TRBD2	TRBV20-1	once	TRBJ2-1	CSASRTSGGSSYNEQFF	TGCAGTGCTAGTAGGACTAGCGGGGGGTCATCCTACAATGAGCAGTTCTTC
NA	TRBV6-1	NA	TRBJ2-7	CASSERERAGYEQYF	TGTGCCAGCAGTGAAAGGGAGCGTGCGGGGTACGAGCAGTACTTC
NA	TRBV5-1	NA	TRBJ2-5	CASSFNLRGDQETQYF	TGCGCCAGCAGCTTTAATCTCAGGGGGGACCAAGAGACCCAGTACTTC
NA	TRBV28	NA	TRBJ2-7	CASRGPYEQYF	TGTGCCAGTAGAGGTCCCTACGAGCAGTACTTC
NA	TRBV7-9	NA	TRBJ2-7	CASSLSGPGEQYF	TGTGCCAGCAGCTTATCTGGCCCTGGGGAGCAGTACTTC
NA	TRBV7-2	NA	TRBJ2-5	CASSLTTDPQETQYF	TGTGCCAGCAGTCTCACGACGGACCCCCAAGAGACCCAGTACTTC
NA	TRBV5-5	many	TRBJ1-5	CASSLLWDQPQHF	TGTGCCAGCAGCTTGTTGTGGGATCAGCCCCAGCATTTT
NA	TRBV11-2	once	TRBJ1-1	CASSLDTEAFF	TGTGCCAGCAGCTTAGACACTGAAGCTTTCTTT
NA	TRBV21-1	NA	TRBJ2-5	CASSDPRLRNRGRVEETQYF	TGTGCCAGCAGCGACCCCCGACTACGTAACAGGGGGCGGGTGGAAGAGACCCAGTACTTC
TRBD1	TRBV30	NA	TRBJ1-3	CAWRGQGAGNTIYF	TGTGCCTGGAGGGGACAGGGGGCTGGAAACACCATATATTTT
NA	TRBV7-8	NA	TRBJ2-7	CASNSYAGRGSYEQYF	TGTGCCAGCAACAGCTACGCGGGCAGGGGATCCTACGAGCAGTACTTC
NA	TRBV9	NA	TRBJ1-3	CASSAQVSGNTIYF	TGTGCCAGCAGCGCACAGGTGTCTGGAAACACCATATATTTT
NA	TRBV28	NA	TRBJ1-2	CASRAGNSNYGYTF	TGTGCCAGCAGAGCAGGGAACTCTAACTATGGCTACACCTTC
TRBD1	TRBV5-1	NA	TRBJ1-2	CASSLGQGPLGYTF	TGCGCCAGCAGCTTAGGACAGGGGCCCCTTGGCTACACCTTC
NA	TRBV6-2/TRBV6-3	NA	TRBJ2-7	CASSHGGEQYF	TGTGCCAGCAGCCACGGGGGTGAGCAGTACTTC
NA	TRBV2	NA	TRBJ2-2	CASSSLANTGELFF	TGTGCCAGCAGCTCACTAGCGAACACCGGGGAGCTGTTTTTT
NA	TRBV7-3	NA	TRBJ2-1	CASSLGLASNEQFF	TGTGCCAGCAGCTTAGGTCTAGCGAGTAATGAGCAGTTCTTC
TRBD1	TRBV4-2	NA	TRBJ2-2	CASSQKGGLNTRTGELFF	TGTGCCAGCAGCCAAAAAGGGGGCCTCAACACCCGAACCGGGGAGCTGTTTTTT
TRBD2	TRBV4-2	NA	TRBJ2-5	CASSLASSGGAIQETQYF	TGTGCCAGCAGCCTGGCGTCAAGCGGGGGAGCGATACAAGAGACCCAGTACTTC
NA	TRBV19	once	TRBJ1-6	CASNQGSYNSPLHF	TGTGCCAGTAACCAGGGATCCTATAATTCACCCCTCCACTTT